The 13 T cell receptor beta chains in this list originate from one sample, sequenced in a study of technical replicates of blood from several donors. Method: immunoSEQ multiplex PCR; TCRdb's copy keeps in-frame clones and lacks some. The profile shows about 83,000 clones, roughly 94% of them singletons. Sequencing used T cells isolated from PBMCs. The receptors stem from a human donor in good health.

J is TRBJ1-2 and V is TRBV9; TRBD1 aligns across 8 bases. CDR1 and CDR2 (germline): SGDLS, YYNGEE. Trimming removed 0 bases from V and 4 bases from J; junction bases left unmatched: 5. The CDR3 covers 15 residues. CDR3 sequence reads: CASSVALTGVYGYTF. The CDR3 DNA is TGTGCCAGCAGCGTAGCCCTGACAGGGGTCTATGGCTACACCTTC.

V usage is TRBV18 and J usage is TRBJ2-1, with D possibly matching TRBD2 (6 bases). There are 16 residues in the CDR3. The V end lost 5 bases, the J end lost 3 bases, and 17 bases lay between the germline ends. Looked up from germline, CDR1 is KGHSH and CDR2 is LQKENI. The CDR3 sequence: CASSGSGSLFYNEQFF. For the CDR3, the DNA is TGTGCCAGCTCAGGTAGCGGAAGCCTATTCTACAATGAGCAGTTCTTC.

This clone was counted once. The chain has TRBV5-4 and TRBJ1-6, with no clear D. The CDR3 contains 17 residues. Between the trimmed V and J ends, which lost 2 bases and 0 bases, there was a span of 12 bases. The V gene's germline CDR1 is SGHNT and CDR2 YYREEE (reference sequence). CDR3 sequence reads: CASSFLTASSYNSPLHF. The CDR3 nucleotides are TGTGCCAGCAGCTTTCTCACCGCTAGCTCCTATAATTCACCCCTCCACTTT.

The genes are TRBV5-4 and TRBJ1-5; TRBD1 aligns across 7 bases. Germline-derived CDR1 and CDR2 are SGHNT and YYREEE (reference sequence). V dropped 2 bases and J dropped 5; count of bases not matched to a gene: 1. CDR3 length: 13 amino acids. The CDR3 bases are TGTGCCAGCAGCTTCGACAGGGATCAGCCCCAGCATTTT. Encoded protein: CASSFDRDQPQHF. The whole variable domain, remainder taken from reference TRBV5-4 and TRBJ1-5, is ETGVTQSPTHLIKTRGQQVTLRCSSQSGHNTVSWYQQALGQGPQFIFQYYREEENGRGNFPPRFSGLQFPNYSSELNVNALELDDSALYLCASSFDRDQPQHFGDGTRLSIL.

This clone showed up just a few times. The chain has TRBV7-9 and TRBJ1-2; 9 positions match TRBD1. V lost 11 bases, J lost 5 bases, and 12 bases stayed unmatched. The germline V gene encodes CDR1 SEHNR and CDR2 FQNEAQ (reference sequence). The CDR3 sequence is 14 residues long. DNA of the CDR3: TGTGCCGTATCGACCGGGACAGGGATGTATGGCTACACCTTC. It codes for CAVSTGTGMYGYTF.

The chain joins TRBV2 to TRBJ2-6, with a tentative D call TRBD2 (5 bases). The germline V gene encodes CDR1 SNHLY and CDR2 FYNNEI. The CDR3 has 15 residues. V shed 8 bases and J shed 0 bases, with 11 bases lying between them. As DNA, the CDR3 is TGTGCCAGCTTTGAGCGGACCTCTGGGGCCAACGTCCTGACTTTC. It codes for CASFERTSGANVLTF.

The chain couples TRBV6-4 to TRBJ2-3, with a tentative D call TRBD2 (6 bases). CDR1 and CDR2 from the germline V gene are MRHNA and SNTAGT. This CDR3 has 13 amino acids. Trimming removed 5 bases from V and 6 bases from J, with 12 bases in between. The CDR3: CASSSGAGDTQYF. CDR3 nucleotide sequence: TGTGCCAGCAGTAGCGGCGCGGGGGATACGCAGTATTTT.

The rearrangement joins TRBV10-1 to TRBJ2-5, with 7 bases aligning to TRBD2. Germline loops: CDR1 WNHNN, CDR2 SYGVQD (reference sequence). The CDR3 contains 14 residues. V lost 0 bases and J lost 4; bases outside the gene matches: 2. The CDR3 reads CASSESASGETQYF. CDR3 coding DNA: TGCGCCAGCAGTGAGTCAGCTAGCGGAGAGACCCAGTACTTC.

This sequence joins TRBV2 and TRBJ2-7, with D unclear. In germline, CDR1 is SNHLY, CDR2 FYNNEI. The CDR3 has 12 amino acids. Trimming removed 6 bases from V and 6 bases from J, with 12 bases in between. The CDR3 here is CASRKPLSEQYF. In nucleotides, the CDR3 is TGTGCCAGCAGGAAACCCCTATCCGAGCAGTACTTC.

CDR3 residues: CASSLRGSSNQPQHF. The DNA for the CDR3 is TGTGCCAGCAGCTTGAGGGGCTCCAGCAATCAGCCCCAGCATTTT. The chain links TRBV5-5 to TRBJ1-5, with a tentative D call TRBD1 (5 bases). Germline-derived CDR1 and CDR2 are SGHKS and YYEKEE (reference sequence). There are 15 residues in the CDR3. The V and J ends lost 1 base and 1 base respectively, with 9 bases between them.

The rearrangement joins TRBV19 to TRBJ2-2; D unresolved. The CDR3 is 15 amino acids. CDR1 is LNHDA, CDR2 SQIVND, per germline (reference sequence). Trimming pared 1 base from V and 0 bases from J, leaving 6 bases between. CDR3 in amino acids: CASSIGGTNTGELFF. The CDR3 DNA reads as TGTGCCAGTAGTATAGGCGGAACGAACACCGGGGAGCTGTTTTTT.

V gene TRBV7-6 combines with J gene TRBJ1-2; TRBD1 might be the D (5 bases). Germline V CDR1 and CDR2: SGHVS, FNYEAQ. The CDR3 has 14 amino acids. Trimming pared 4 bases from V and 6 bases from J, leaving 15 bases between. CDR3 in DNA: TGTGCCAGCAGCTCTTCTGGGGGGATCGATGGCTACACCTTC. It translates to CASSSSGGIDGYTF.

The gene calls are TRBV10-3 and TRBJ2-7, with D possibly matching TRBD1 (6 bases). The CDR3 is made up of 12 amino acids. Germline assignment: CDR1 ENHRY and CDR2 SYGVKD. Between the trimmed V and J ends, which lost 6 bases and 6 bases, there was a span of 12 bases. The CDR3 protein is CAISQGRREQYF. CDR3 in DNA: TGTGCCATCAGCCAGGGGCGACGCGAGCAGTACTTC.